This T cell receptor (beta chain) comes out of a study of T cells expressing NK-cell markers. About the research overall: Repertoires of TCR beta were obtained from T cells sorted as CD3+CD56+NKG2C+, CD3+CD56+NKG2C- and CD3+CD56-NKG2C+.

The germline gives CDR1 SGHRS, CDR2 YFSETQ. CDR3 length: 13 residues. TCRdb reworked the 5' RACE reads into one entry per CDR3 protein, no DNA. This specimen shows 400,000 to 550,000 distinct CDR3 sequences; the ten leading clones hold roughly 8%. This sequence was found in a woman between 18 and 75 years old in good health. Source material: blood T cells: a sorted CD56 or NKG2C T cell subset, CD4+ or CD8+ T cells, or bulk PBMC T cells (not recorded which). This chain joins TRBV5-1 and TRBJ1-2. Here the CDR3 reads CASSLIPDYGYTF. The full variable domain, with the rest looked up from reference TRBV5-1 and TRBJ1-2, is KAGVTQTPRYLIKTRGQQVTLSCSPISGHRSVSWYQQTPGQGLQFLFEYFSETQRNKGNFPGRFSGRQFSNSRSEMNVSTLELGDSALYLCASSLIPDYGYTFGSGTRLTVV.